This T cell receptor (beta chain) came from a study of cytomegalovirus exposure and HLA in healthy donors (dated by TCRdb to about 2017). Context from the whole study: According to an earlier analysis of 550 to 700 of the donors, about 179 million T cells yielded 95 million to 140 million unique TCR beta sequences and about 300 Gb of sequence data. About 330 gigabases of sequencing data and around 88 million unique TCR sequences made up an early release that covered 500 to 700 HLA-typed donors. The genetic ancestry cluster associated with self-reported Caucasian donors included roughly four fifths of the 398 genotyped donors. The study aimed to test whether cataloging public T cell receptors could reveal signatures of past pathogen exposure. The study profiled the T cell repertoires of 500 to 800 subjects by immunosequencing and related them to cytomegalovirus serostatus. Along with the roughly 700-subject first cohort, a separate validation cohort of over a hundred different subjects was used. The study combined high-throughput TCR immunosequencing, statistical association of individual TCRs with disease status, and machine learning to predict cytomegalovirus infection status. To study patterns of TCR occurrence, a later analysis re-analyzed previously published TCR beta repertoires from several hundred donors and added high-resolution HLA genotyping. In the later analysis, no new phenotypic data were used to find candidate immune exposures; instead, reliance was placed on TCR beta sequences and their occurrence across donors. In an earlier analysis of 587 of the donors, high-throughput TCR beta sequencing was used to judge whether each TCR beta V gene segment behaved as functional or pseudogenic. Donor age, sex, ethnicity and CMV serostatus were compiled together with the repertoire data. A later genetic analysis used genome-wide SNP genotypes for about 60% of the roughly 700 donors, treating that subset as a discovery cohort. All discovery cohort repertoires had been generated using a single sequencing platform. HLA typing covered class I and class II loci at four-digit resolution. Typing coverage differed by locus: A, B, C, DRB1 and DQB1 were typed in roughly 620-630 donors, DQA1 in about 550, DPA1 in some 600, and DPB1 in roughly 470. Because of strong linkage in the cohort, 4 to 6 DR-DQ haplotypes were treated as single units for association and clustering. Across approximately 420 genotyped donors of the cohort, an average of about 200,000 unique TCR beta nucleotide sequences per donor were sequenced, and 15% to 20% of those sequences were non-productive. General conclusions and limits of the study: In a later analysis, the rate of TCR association differed among HLA loci, with DRB1 alleles having the most associated TCRs and HLA-C alleles having the fewest. Because the 87-base-pair reads could not distinguish some IMGT-functional V segments, including TRBV6-2 and TRBV6-3, those segments were excluded. Compared with the roughly 670-donor mean, donors in an Asian-associated ancestry cluster had fewer N-insertions in productive TCRs, according to a later genetic analysis. In an earlier analysis of 450 to 750 of the donors, most TCR beta V segments appeared in productive rearrangements about 87% or about 30% of the time, broadly matching IMGT annotations. Because counts were too low, more than 15 rarely observed V segments, including chromosome 9 orphons, were left out of the earlier analysis of roughly 600 of the donors. A later analysis reported that several top co-occurrence clusters appeared linked to parvovirus B19, influenza, CMV and Epstein-Barr virus. The cohort was sequenced for TCR beta chains only, and without alpha or paired-chain data the features that could be detected were limited. CMV serostatus was the only immune exposure information available for the cohort. When HLA alleles, especially DR and DQ, strongly co-occurred, attributing TCR associations to individual alleles was difficult. V-gene and J-gene trimming of TCR beta chains was associated with a missense DCLRE1C variant in a later genetic analysis, and the association was replicated in an independent cohort. A group of highly shared sequence variants was considered likely to be a technical artifact of the sequencing pipeline. It was suggested by the authors that the approach could potentially be generalized to other disease states and immunological phenotypes. Compared with equally common non-associated chains, HLA-associated TCR beta chains in a later analysis were more clonally expanded and had lower generation probabilities. Because some donors lacked HLA typing at each locus, the association tests relied only on the typed subset. The classifier was reported to diagnose cytomegalovirus status with high specificity and sensitivity in both the original and validation cohorts. In the study, around 150 TCR beta chains were listed as associated with cytomegalovirus. According to a later analysis, most CMV-associated TCR beta chains appeared to be HLA-restricted, and the HLA associations seemed to be driven largely by CMV exposure. Sequencing depth was assumed to be roughly uniform across donors in the presence/absence analyses, though that assumption may not hold. Linkage disequilibrium might explain the correlated functional status among segregating V segments, but an unknown experimental factor could not be excluded. A further reported finding was that TCR beta sequences accurately predicted the HLA-A and HLA-B alleles for most subjects in the first cohort. Three of the identified cytomegalovirus-associated TCR beta chains were confirmed in vitro to be specific for cytomegalovirus antigens. A later analysis associated 15,000 or so TCR beta sequences with specific HLA alleles at a false discovery rate of 0.05. While some public TCRs were present in many individuals, most TCR sequences turned up only very rarely across donors.

The cohort was made up of approximately 670 healthy bone marrow donors. All cohort members were sampled while nominally healthy, although unrecorded immune exposures were likely present. The donor was CMV seronegative and belonged to the group of 352 seronegative cohort members. A peripheral blood sample was collected from each donor, and TCR beta sequencing was performed on peripheral blood mononuclear cells. Genomic DNA extraction from the blood cell samples was performed with the Qiagen DNeasy Blood Extraction Kit. Library preparation employed the immunoSEQ multiplex PCR assay. A mixture of 60 forward primers for TCR Vbeta segments and 13 reverse primers for TCR Jbeta segments was used in the multiplex PCR. Amplification of the CDR3 region of rearranged TCR beta genes was performed with a multiplex PCR assay on genomic DNA. The amplified TCR beta libraries were sequenced on the Illumina HiSeq System as 87-base-pair reads. The paper's data handling went like this. In a later analysis, tens of millions of unique TCR beta chains were counted across the 690 or so repertoires, and around 10 million of these chains were shared by at least two donors. A nearest-neighbor algorithm error-corrected the raw reads and collapsed the reads into unique sequences, merging closely related sequences to remove PCR and sequencing errors. Alignment of CDR3 sequences to IMGT reference sequences was used to assign V, D and J gene segments. For a sequence to be retained, a match of at least six nucleotides was required to both a V gene segment and a J gene segment. A rearrangement counted as productive if the CDR3 had no stop codons and remained in frame with V and J, and every other rearrangement counted as non-productive. Following IMGT convention, CDR3 was defined as the stretch from the second conserved V-encoded cysteine to the conserved J-encoded phenylalanine. In an earlier analysis of approximately 500 of the donors, sequences lacking an unambiguous match to a single V gene segment were excluded. An earlier analysis of some 500 of the donors classified V segments as functional when productive rearrangements were above 56.7% and as segregating when the standard deviation between donors was above 5%. A statistical classification framework was built for diagnosing cytomegalovirus status from the catalog of TCR beta chain sequences. In a later analysis, TCR nucleotide sequences were compared against IMGT/GENE-DB human TR gene sequences so that V and J genes could be assigned. Using the TCRdist pipeline, a later analysis assigned CDR3 sequences along with most-parsimonious VDJ recombination scenarios. In a later analysis, each TCR beta chain was defined by its CDR3 amino acid sequence together with its V-gene family, and reads without a unique V-gene family were excluded. As a way to deal with suspected cross-contamination and a sequencing artifact, a later analysis dropped 592 nucleotide sequences that were highly shared and had low generation probability. A later analysis calculated a clonal expansion index for each public chain from normalized within-repertoire ranks of inferred template counts. Generation probabilities in a later analysis came from a VDJ recombination model fitted to out-of-frame rearrangements, and those results were checked against IGoR. A later analysis scored TCR-TCR, TCR-HLA and TCR-CMV co-occurrence with hypergeometric tests, applying a repertoire-size bias correction to TCR pairs. In a later analysis, false discovery rates were estimated by permuting HLA or CMV assignments 20 times. In a later analysis, co-occurring TCRs were grouped using DBSCAN, with TCRdist sequence similarity added in when clustering inside HLA-allele-positive subsets. Repertoires with fewer than 30,000 or more than 120,000 public chains were left out of co-occurrence clustering, as were about five repertoires with anomalous nucleotide sharing. The immuneACCESS repertoire file appears here via TCRdb, limited to in-frame rearrangements. These files lack a portion of the clones; in checked studies, under half of the deficit traces to unresolved V genes, and the cause of the others is not known. V and J calls and clone size follow that table, whereas D and trimming were derived from the DNA. This sample comprises about 190,000 clones, less than 90% of them detected only once. 0.25% to 0.3% of the sample is taken by the ten largest.

CDR1 and CDR2, per the germline V gene (reference sequence), are MNHEY and SMNVEV. Taken from cysteine to phenylalanine, the CDR3 has 15 residues. Only the CDR3 part of the read is kept: 45 bases, read in frame from the first base. V is cut by 0 bases and J by 2 bases, and the space between the germline ends is 8 bases. To note about this clone: It has no known antigen specificity. Nothing much larger sits one base from this clone, and base qualities are not available.

This TCR was recovered from a boy under 18 in good health and CMV-seronegative. Sequencing input: PBMCs. The V gene is TRBV27 and the J gene is TRBJ1-5; TRBD1 is possibly the D segment (5 matching bases). The CDR3 is CASSLSGVGNQPQHF. The sequenced DNA is TGTGCCAGCAGTTTATCAGGGGTCGGCAATCAGCCCCAGCATTTT.